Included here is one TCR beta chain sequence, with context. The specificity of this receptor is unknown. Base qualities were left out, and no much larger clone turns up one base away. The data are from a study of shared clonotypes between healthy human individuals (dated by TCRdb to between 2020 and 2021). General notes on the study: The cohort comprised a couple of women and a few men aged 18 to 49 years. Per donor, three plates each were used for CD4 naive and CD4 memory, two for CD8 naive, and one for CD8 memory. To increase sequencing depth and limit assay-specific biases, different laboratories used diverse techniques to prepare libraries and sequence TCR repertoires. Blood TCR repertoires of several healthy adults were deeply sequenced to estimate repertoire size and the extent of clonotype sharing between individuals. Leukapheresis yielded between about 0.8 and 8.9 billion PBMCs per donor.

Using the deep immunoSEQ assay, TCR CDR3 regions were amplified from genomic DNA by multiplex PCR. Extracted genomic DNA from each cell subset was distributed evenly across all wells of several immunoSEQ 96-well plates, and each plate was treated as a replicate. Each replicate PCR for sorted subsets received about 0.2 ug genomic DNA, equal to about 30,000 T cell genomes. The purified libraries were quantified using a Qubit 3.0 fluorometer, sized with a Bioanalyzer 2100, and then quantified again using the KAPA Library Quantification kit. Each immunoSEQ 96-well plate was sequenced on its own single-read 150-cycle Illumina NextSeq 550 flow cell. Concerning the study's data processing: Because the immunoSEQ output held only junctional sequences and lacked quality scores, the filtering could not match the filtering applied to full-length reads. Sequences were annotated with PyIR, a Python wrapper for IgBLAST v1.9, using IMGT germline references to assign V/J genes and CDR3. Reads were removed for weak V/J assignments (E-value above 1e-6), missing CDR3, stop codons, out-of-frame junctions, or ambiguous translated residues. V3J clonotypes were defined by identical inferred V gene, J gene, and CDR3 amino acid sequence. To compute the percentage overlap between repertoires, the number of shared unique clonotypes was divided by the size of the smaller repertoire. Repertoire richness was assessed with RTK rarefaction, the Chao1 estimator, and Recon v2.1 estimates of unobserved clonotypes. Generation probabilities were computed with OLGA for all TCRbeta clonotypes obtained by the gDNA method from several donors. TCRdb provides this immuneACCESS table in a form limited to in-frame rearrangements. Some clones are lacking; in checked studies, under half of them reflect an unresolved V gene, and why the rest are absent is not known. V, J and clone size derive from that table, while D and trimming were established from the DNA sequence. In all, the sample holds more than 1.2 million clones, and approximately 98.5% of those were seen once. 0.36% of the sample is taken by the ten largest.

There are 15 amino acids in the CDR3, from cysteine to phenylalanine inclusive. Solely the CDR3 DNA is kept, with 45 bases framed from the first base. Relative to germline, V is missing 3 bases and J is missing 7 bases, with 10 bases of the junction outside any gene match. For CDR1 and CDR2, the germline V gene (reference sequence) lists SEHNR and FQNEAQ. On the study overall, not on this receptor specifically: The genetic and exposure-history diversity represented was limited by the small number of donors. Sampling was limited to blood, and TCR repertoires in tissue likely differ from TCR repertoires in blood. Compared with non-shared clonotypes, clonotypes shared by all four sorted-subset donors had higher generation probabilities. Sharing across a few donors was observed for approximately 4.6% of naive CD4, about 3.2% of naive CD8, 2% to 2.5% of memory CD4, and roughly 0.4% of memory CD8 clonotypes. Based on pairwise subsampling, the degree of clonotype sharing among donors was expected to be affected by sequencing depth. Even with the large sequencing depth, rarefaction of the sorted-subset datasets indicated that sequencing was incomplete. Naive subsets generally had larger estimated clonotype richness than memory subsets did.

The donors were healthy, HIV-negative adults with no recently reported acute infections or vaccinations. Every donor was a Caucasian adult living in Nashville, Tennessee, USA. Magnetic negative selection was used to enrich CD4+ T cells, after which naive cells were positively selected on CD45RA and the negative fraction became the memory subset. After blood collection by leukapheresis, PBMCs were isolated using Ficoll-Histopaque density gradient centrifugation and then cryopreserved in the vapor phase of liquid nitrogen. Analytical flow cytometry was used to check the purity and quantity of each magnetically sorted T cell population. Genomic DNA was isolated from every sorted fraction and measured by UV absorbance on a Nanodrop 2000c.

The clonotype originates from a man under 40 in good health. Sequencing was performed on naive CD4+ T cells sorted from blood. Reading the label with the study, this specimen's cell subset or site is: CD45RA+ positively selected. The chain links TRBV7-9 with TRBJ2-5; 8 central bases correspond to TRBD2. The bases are TGTGCCAGCAGCTTTGGTGGACTAGCAGGCGCGACCCAGTACTTC. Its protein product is CASSFGGLAGATQYF.